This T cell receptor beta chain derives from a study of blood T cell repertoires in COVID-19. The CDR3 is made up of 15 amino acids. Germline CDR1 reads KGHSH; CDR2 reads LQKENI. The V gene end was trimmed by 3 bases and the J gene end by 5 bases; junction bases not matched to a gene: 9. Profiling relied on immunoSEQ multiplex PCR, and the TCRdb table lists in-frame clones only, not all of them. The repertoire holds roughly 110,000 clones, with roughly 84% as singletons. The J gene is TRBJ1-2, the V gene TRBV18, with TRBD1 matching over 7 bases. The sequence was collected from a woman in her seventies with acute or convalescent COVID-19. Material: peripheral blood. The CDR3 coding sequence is TGTGCCAGCTCACCTTCCGACAGGGAAGTATATGGCTACACCTTC. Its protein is CASSPSDREVYGYTF. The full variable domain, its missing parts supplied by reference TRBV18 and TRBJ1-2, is NAGVMQNPRHLVRRRGQEARLRCSPMKGHSHVYWYRQLPEEGLKFMVYLQKENIIDESGMPKERFSAEFPKEGPSILRIQQVVRGDSAAYFCASSPSDREVYGYTFGSGTRLTVV.